This T cell receptor beta chain was retrieved from a study of read filtering for tumor transcriptome and immune sequencing. Looking at the study overall: R-ISS stage counts were roughly 8 for I, approximately 16 for II, six or seven for III. Study-level results: About 81.9% of IR-seq clonotypes had a single read, yet these held roughly 3.7% of reads.

This clonotype was observed many times. Its antigen is still unknown. This library used roughly 370 ng RNA and molecular barcoded adaptors spanning alpha/delta and beta/gamma chains. A single record per CDR3 protein comes from TCRdb applying MiXCR to the reads. The table lists some 120,000 distinct CDR3 sequences, over 10% of them singletons. V lost 7 bases and J lost 2, with 16 bases in between. Germline lookup yields CDR1 SGHKS and CDR2 YYEKEE (reference sequence). This CDR3 spans 15 amino acids. This clonotype originated in a donor aged 40 or over with multiple myeloma. Sequenced: a population of CD138-negative cells sorted from bone marrow. J is TRBJ2-1 and V is TRBV5-5, with D hard to call. Written as DNA, the CDR3 is TGTGCCAGCTCCCATAGGGCGGAGCCCTACAATGAGCAGTTCTTC. Amino acids: CASSHRAEPYNEQFF.